Included here is one TCR beta chain sequence, with context. The data are from a study of cytomegalovirus exposure and HLA in healthy donors. Turning to the study itself: An earlier analysis found some 100 million unique TCR beta sequences from 150 million to 200 million T cells.

The CDR3 runs 14 residues. CDR1 and CDR2 from the germline V gene are SNHLY and FYNNEI. The ends were cut back, 7 bases at V and 0 bases at J, with 9 bases in the middle. The PCR used 60 Vbeta and 13 Jbeta primers. Data came from immunoSEQ multiplex PCR; TCRdb stores just in-frame clones and leaves some out. The table records about 55,000 clones, about 67% of them present only once. The receptor comes from a man aged 40-50 years in good health and CMV-seropositive. The chain recombines TRBV2 with TRBJ2-2; possible D gene TRBD1, 5 bases. Specimen: PBMCs. CDR3 amino acids: CASKPTANTGELFF. CDR3 DNA sequence: TGTGCCAGCAAGCCGACAGCGAACACCGGGGAGCTGTTTTTT.